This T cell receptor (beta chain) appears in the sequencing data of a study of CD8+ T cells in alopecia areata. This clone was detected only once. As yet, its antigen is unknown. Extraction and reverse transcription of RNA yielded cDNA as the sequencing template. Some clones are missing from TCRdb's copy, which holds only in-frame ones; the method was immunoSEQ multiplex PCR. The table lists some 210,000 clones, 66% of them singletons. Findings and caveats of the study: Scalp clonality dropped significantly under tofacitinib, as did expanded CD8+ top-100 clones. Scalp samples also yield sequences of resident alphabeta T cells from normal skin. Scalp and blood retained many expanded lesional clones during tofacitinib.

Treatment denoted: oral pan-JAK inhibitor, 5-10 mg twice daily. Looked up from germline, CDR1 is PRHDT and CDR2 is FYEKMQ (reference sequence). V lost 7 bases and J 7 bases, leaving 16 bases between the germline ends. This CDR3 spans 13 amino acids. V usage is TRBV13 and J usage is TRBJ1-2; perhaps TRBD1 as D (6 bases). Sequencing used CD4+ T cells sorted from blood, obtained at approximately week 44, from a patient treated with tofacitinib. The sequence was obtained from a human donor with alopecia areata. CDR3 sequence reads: CASNQGKGGGYTF. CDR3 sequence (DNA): TGTGCCAGCAACCAGGGGAAAGGTGGTGGCTACACCTTC.